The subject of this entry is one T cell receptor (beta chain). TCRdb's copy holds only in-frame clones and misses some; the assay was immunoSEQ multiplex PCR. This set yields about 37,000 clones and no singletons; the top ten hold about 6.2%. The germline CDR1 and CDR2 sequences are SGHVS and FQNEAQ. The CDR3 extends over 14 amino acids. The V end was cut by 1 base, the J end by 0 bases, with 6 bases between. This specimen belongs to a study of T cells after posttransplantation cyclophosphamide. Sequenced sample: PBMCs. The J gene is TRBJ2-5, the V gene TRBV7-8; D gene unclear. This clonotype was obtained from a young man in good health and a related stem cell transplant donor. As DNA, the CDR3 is TGTGCCAGCAGCTTAGGAGGTAACCAAGAGACCCAGTACTTC. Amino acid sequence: CASSLGGNQETQYF. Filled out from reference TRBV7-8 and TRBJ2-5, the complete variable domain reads GAGVSQSPRYKVAKRGQDVALRCDPISGHVSLFWYQQALGQGPEFLTYFQNEAQLDKSGLPSDRFFAERPEGSVSTLKIQRTQQEDSAVYLCASSLGGNQETQYFGPGTRLLVL.